The T cell receptor (beta chain) under discussion was sequenced for a study of identical twins. Whole-study results and caveats: Insertion counts were lower in abundant cord blood beta clonotypes, a trend that memory repertoires did not show. Zero-insertion analyses could be partly confounded by invariant MAIT and iNKT cells.

CDR1 MDHEN and CDR2 SYDVKM come from the germline V gene. The CDR3 is made up of 15 amino acids. Trimming left V 3 bases short and J 5 bases short, with 16 bases between. A remark on this clonotype: Its cognate antigen is unknown.

A template switching step contributed a universal primer site, while unique molecular identifiers were present in the cDNA. TCRdb used MiXCR to reprocess the 5' RACE reads, holding one entry per CDR3 protein. The sample yields some 500,000 distinct CDR3 sequences, around 14% seen once. These same records also appear under a second study, on yellow fever vaccine responses in identical twins.

The TCR comes from a woman between 18 and 29 years old in good health. Specimen: CD4+ T cells sorted from blood. The chain is built from TRBV28 and TRBJ2-5, with D perhaps matching TRBD1 (7 bases). The CDR3 DNA reads as TGTGCCAGCAGTTTGGATCAGGGGGGTGAGGAGACCCAGTACTTC. Translated, it gives CASSLDQGGEETQYF.